Shown below are 9 T cell receptor beta chains from a single sample sequenced in a study of OX40 agonist ivuxolimab in advanced cancers. TCRdb's copy holds only in-frame clones and misses some; the assay was immunoSEQ multiplex PCR. The sample includes about 100,000 clones, approximately 91% of them seen just once. The starting material was CD4+ or CD8+ T cells sorted from blood, obtained in a trial of the OX40 agonist ivuxolimab. Source of these receptors: an adult with an advanced solid tumor such as melanoma, head and neck, liver or kidney cancer.

V usage is TRBV2 and J usage is TRBJ1-2; TRBD1 matches at 7 bases. After removal of 1 base from V and 7 bases from J, the junction contained 6 bases not matched to a gene. Germline loops: CDR1 SNHLY, CDR2 FYNNEI. The length of the CDR3 is 14 residues. The CDR3 protein is CASSEGRGATGYTF. In DNA form, the CDR3 reads TGTGCCAGCAGTGAAGGCAGGGGGGCCACTGGCTACACCTTC.

The chain joins TRBV7-2 to TRBJ1-4; no definite D call. Deletions cut 5 bases from V and 0 bases from J, with 10 bases between. The germline V gene encodes CDR1 SGHTA and CDR2 FQGNSA. The CDR3 covers 15 residues. CDR3 nucleotide sequence: TGTGCCAGCAGCCCACGACGGGCAACTAATGAAAAACTGTTTTTT. It is translated as CASSPRRATNEKLFF.

This rearrangement joins TRBV25-1 to TRBJ1-6, with D possibly TRBD1 on 5 matching bases. Trimming removed 8 bases at V and 8 bases at J, with 13 bases between. Per the germline V gene, CDR1 is MGHDK and CDR2 is SYGVNS. This CDR3 has 13 residues. The CDR3 DNA is TGTGCCAGCCGGGGGACTGAATATTCACCCCTCCACTTT. It encodes CASRGTEYSPLHF.

The gene calls are TRBV30 and TRBJ1-1; D gene unclear. V shed 5 bases and J shed 4 bases, with 14 bases lying between them. CDR1 and CDR2 from the germline V gene are GTSNPN and SVGIG (reference sequence). The CDR3 length is 13 residues. The DNA of the CDR3 is TGTGCCTGGGGGCGCCAATGGGGCACTGAAGCTTTCTTT. As protein: CAWGRQWGTEAFF.

The rearrangement uses TRBV4-1 and TRBJ2-3; D unclear. The V end lost 7 bases, the J end lost 1 base, and 12 bases lay between the germline ends. This CDR3 is built from 14 residues. Germline V gene lookup returns CDR1 MGHRA and CDR2 YSYEKL. The CDR3 reads CASTWGQGTDTQYF. The CDR3 region has the DNA TGCGCCAGCACCTGGGGTCAGGGCACAGATACGCAGTATTTT.

The V call is TRBV6-5, the J call TRBJ1-6; perhaps TRBD1 as D (5 bases). Germline V gives CDR1 MNHEY, CDR2 SVGAGI. The germline V and J ends were trimmed by 6 bases and 6 bases, with 15 bases remaining between them. CDR3 length: 15 residues. CDR3 nucleotide sequence: TGTGCCAGCAGCCGAGAGCCCGGGGCTAATTCACCCCTCCACTTT. Protein: CASSREPGANSPLHF.

The rearrangement uses TRBV4-1 and TRBJ2-7, with TRBD2 matching over 13 bases. V shed 1 base and J 1 base; nucleotides not matched to a gene: 4. The CDR3 is made up of 17 amino acids. Germline assignment: CDR1 MGHRA and CDR2 YSYEKL. CDR3 nucleotide sequence: TGCGCCAGCAGCCAAGGGACTAGCGGGAGTGGGTCCTACGAGCAGTACTTC. Translation: CASSQGTSGSGSYEQYF.

V and J are TRBV28 and TRBJ1-1, with 7 nucleotides matching TRBD1. V dropped 2 bases and J dropped 6; count of bases not matched to a gene: 9. The germline V gene has CDR1 MDHEN and CDR2 SYDVKM. The CDR3 runs to 15 residues. CDR3 sequence reads: CASSLRPGQRAEAFF. The DNA of the CDR3 is TGTGCCAGCAGTTTACGACCGGGACAGAGGGCTGAAGCTTTCTTT.

This chain connects TRBV10-3 to TRBJ2-3; D is undetermined. V was pared by 0 bases and J by 0 bases, with 7 bases between. Germline V gene sequence: CDR1 ENHRY, CDR2 SYGVKD. The CDR3 runs 15 residues. The CDR3 here is CAISESETSTDTQYF. CDR3 sequence (DNA): TGTGCCATCAGTGAGTCAGAGACTAGCACAGATACGCAGTATTTT.